This T cell receptor beta chain was sequenced in a study of OX40 agonist ivuxolimab in advanced cancers. For the study at large: The study treated patients with ivuxolimab, an agonistic anti-OX40 (CD134) antibody. Having had anti-PD-1, anti-PD-L1 or anti-CTLA-4 therapy before was allowed, and under 50% had some.

V lost 1 base, J lost 7 bases, and 4 bases lay in between. CDR1 is MGHRA and CDR2 is YSYEKL in the germline V gene. The length of the CDR3 is 11 residues. Repertoires were generated with immunoSEQ multiplex PCR, while TCRdb's copy carries only in-frame clones and drops some. This table holds about 50,000 clones, about 92% found once. Any history of autoimmune disease or systemic immunosuppression disqualified patients. The study sampled blood at baseline, cycle 4 day 1, and cycle 7 day 1. The chain couples TRBV4-1 to TRBJ1-1; D is uncertain. Source: CD4+ or CD8+ T cells sorted from blood, taken in a trial of the OX40 agonist ivuxolimab. The sequence was obtained from an adult with an advanced solid tumor such as melanoma, head and neck, liver or kidney cancer. CDR3 protein: CASSQGFEAFF. CDR3 in DNA: TGCGCCAGCAGCCAAGGATTTGAAGCTTTCTTT.